These 10 T cell receptor beta chains came from one sample sequenced in a study of vaccination effects on CD4 cells after COVID-19. Which antigens these TCRs recognize remains unknown. Expansion with viral peptide pools was applied to antigen-specific CD4+ T cells by the ViraFEST assay prior to sequencing. Subsequent to a culture period of under twelve days, CD4+ T cells were isolated. This individual contracted SARS-CoV-2 between March and December 2020, as verified by PCR. This table comes from immunoSEQ multiplex PCR, and its TCRdb copy is limited to in-frame clones, with some not included. The table lists about 45,000 clones, approximately 70% of them singletons, with about 31% in the top ten. Sequencing used CD4+ T cells from PBMCs cultured with a peptide pool, obtained before COVID-19 vaccination. All receptors come from a human donor who had a prior SARS-CoV-2 infection.

The V and J genes are TRBV2 and TRBJ2-6, with 7 bases identical to TRBD1. The CDR3 is made up of 15 amino acids. Germline CDR1 and CDR2: SNHLY and FYNNEI. Trimming at V came to 6 bases and at J to 4 bases, leaving 6 bases not matched to a gene. The DNA for the CDR3 is TGTGCCAGCAGGACAGGGACGGCGGGGGCCAACGTCCTGACTTTC. Translation gives CASRTGTAGANVLTF.

The rearrangement links TRBV5-4 to TRBJ1-3; 7 positions agree with TRBD1. Germline assignment: CDR1 SGHNT and CDR2 YYREEE (reference sequence). After removal of 4 bases from V and 1 base from J, the junction contained 5 bases not matched to a gene. The CDR3 is 15 residues long. The CDR3 loop reads CASSDLQGSGNTIYF. The CDR3 bases are TGTGCCAGCAGCGATCTACAGGGGTCTGGAAACACCATATATTTT.

This clone was counted between two and nine times. The V and J genes are TRBV5-1 and TRBJ2-5, with 8 bases lining up with TRBD2. The CDR3 runs 14 residues. The V gene's germline CDR1 is SGHRS and CDR2 YFSETQ. Trimming cost V 0 bases and J 5 bases; bases outside gene matches: 3. The chain's CDR3 is CASSLVASGETQYF. CDR3 bases: TGCGCCAGCAGCTTGGTGGCTAGCGGGGAGACCCAGTACTTC.

This clone was recorded a few times. The V and J genes are TRBV6-1 and TRBJ2-6; D gene ambiguous. The V gene lost 2 bases and the J gene lost 4 bases, with 9 bases spanning the gap. CDR1 is MNHNS, CDR2 SASEGT, per germline. This CDR3 region has 15 residues. The CDR3 spells CASSERVTGANVLTF. CDR3 DNA: TGTGCCAGCAGTGAACGGGTCACCGGGGCCAACGTCCTGACTTTC.

The V and J genes are TRBV5-1 and TRBJ2-5, with TRBD1 as a possible D gene (5 bases). The CDR3 length is 14 residues. The V gene's germline CDR1 is SGHRS and CDR2 YFSETQ. V was trimmed by 1 base and J by 5 bases, leaving 12 bases between them. Written as DNA, the CDR3 is TGCGCCAGCAGCTTGCTACCCCCAGGGGAGACCCAGTACTTC. It codes for CASSLLPPGETQYF.

The chain employs TRBV5-6 and TRBJ2-3, with 10 positions matching TRBD2. The CDR3 consists of 17 residues. Germline V gene lookup returns CDR1 SGHDT and CDR2 YYEEEE. Losses at the gene ends were 1 base for V and 6 bases for J; bases not matched to a gene: 11. The CDR3 sequence: CASSLLSLAGEEDTQYF. CDR3 coding DNA: TGTGCCAGCAGCTTGTTGTCGCTAGCGGGGGAGGAGGATACGCAGTATTTT.

The V and J genes are TRBV10-3 and TRBJ2-3; D is tentatively TRBD1 or TRBD2 (6 bases each). V lost 2 bases, J lost 1 base, and 13 bases lay in between. The CDR3 has 16 residues. The germline V gene encodes CDR1 ENHRY and CDR2 SYGVKD. CDR3 loop: CAISERTRGGTDTQYF. The CDR3 nucleotides are TGTGCCATCAGTGAGCGAACTAGGGGGGGCACAGATACGCAGTATTTT.

The chain combines TRBV5-1 with TRBJ2-2; 7 bases map to TRBD2. Germline V gives CDR1 SGHRS, CDR2 YFSETQ. This CDR3 spans 15 amino acids. J lost 3 bases, V lost 2 bases, and 4 bases had no gene match. The CDR3 region has the DNA TGCGCCAGCAGCTTACCAGCGGGGTACACCGGGGAGCTGTTTTTT. This sequence encodes CASSLPAGYTGELFF.

V gene TRBV2 combines with J gene TRBJ2-3; D is uncertain. The ends were cut back, 3 bases at V and 0 bases at J, with 7 bases in the middle. Germline loops: CDR1 SNHLY, CDR2 FYNNEI. The CDR3 covers 14 residues. CDR3: CASSEIESTDTQYF. DNA for the CDR3: TGTGCCAGCAGTGAGATAGAAAGCACAGATACGCAGTATTTT.

V is TRBV11-2 and J is TRBJ2-2; D may be TRBD1 or TRBD2 (5 bases each). Germline V gene sequence: CDR1 SGHAT, CDR2 FQNNGV. This CDR3 contains 16 residues. V shed 2 bases and J shed 7 bases, with 17 bases lying between them. As DNA, the CDR3 is TGTGCCAGCAGCTTACCCGGGGCTTTGAGGATCGGGGAGCTGTTTTTT. Amino acids: CASSLPGALRIGELFF. Variable domain in full (rest from reference TRBV11-2 and TRBJ2-2): EAGVAQSPRYKIIEKRQSVAFWCNPISGHATLYWYQQILGQGPKLLIQFQNNGVVDDSQLPKDRFSAERLKGVDSTLKIQPAKLEDSAVYLCASSLPGALRIGELFFGEGSRLTVL.